Each of the 11 T cell receptor beta chains below was sequenced from the same sample in a study of PD-L1 blockade in urothelial cancer. Clones were read by immunoSEQ multiplex PCR, and TCRdb kept only the in-frame ones, dropping some. The table shows about 38,000 clones, with over 70% occurring only once. The material was PBMCs, obtained around atezolizumab (anti-PD-L1) treatment. The source of these receptors is a man aged 55-75 years with urothelial cancer.

The chain employs TRBV10-3 and TRBJ2-1; 10 bases line up with TRBD2. There are 15 residues in the CDR3. The V segment lost 6 bases and the J segment 3 bases; nucleotides outside the gene matches: 5. Germline CDR1 reads ENHRY; CDR2 reads SYGVKD. In DNA form, the CDR3 reads TGTGCCATCAGCCCTAGCGGGAGCTTCTACAATGAGCAGTTCTTC. This gives the protein CAISPSGSFYNEQFF.

The V call is TRBV5-1, the J call TRBJ1-6; TRBD1 matches at 8 bases. V lost 0 bases, J lost 7 bases, and 3 bases stayed unmatched. The germline gives CDR1 SGHRS, CDR2 YFSETQ. The CDR3 totals 15 residues. CDR3 protein: CASSLGQGANSPLHF. As DNA, the CDR3 is TGCGCCAGCAGCTTGGGCCAGGGGGCGAATTCACCCCTCCACTTT.

J is TRBJ2-1 and V is TRBV27; possible D gene TRBD2, 6 bases. Trimming left V 0 bases short and J 6 bases short, with 15 bases between. Germline CDR1 MNHEY, CDR2 SMNVEV (reference sequence). The CDR3 spans 16 residues. The CDR3: CASSLSSGVSSNEQFF. The CDR3 coding sequence is TGTGCCAGCAGTTTATCTTCGGGAGTGTCTTCCAATGAGCAGTTCTTC.

CDR3 in DNA: TGTGCCAGCAGCCTCGACAGGGGATCTTACAATGAGCAGTTCTTC. Protein sequence: CASSLDRGSYNEQFF. V usage is TRBV14 and J usage is TRBJ2-1; TRBD1 matches at 8 bases. The CDR3 extends over 15 amino acids. Trimming removed 4 bases from V and 4 bases from J; junction bases left unmatched: 6. CDR1 is SGHDN, CDR2 FVKESK, per germline.

The chain employs TRBV4-1 and TRBJ1-5; TRBD1 might be the D (6 bases). Germline CDR1 reads MGHRA; CDR2 reads YSYEKL. Deletions cut 0 bases from V and 6 bases from J, with 15 bases between. CDR3 length equals 16 residues. CDR3 sequence (DNA): TGCGCCAGCAGCCAAGAAGTTACAGGGTTTTTTCAGCCCCAGCATTTT. Its protein is CASSQEVTGFFQPQHF.

The V and J genes are TRBV28 and TRBJ2-6, with D uncertain. Trimming removed 8 bases at V and 0 bases at J, with 8 bases between. This CDR3 is 14 amino acids long. The germline CDR1 and CDR2 sequences are MDHEN and SYDVKM. CDR3 sequence: CASDESSGANVLTF. The CDR3 DNA sequence: TGTGCCAGCGATGAGAGCTCTGGGGCCAACGTCCTGACTTTC. The variable domain in full, with the rest retrieved from reference TRBV28 and TRBJ2-6, is DVKVTQSSRYLVKRTGEKVFLECVQDMDHENMFWYRQDPGLGLRLIYFSYDVKMKEKGDIPEGYSVSREKKERFSLILESASTNQTSMYLCASDESSGANVLTFGAGSRLTVL.

This clone has just a few counts. The genes are TRBV2 and TRBJ1-5, with TRBD1 matching over 7 bases. Looked up from germline, CDR1 is SNHLY and CDR2 is FYNNEI. V lost 7 bases to trimming and J lost 5 bases; unmatched junction nucleotides: 5. This CDR3 spans 13 amino acids. The chain's CDR3 is CASKGTEDQPQHF. CDR3 sequence (DNA): TGTGCCAGCAAGGGGACAGAAGATCAGCCCCAGCATTTT. Filled out from reference TRBV2 and TRBJ1-5, the complete variable domain reads EPEVTQTPSHQVTQMGQEVILRCVPISNHLYFYWYRQILGQKVEFLVSFYNNEISEKSEIFDDQFSVERPDGSNFTLKIRSTKLEDSAMYFCASKGTEDQPQHFGDGTRLSIL.

The rearrangement joins TRBV7-6 to TRBJ2-7, with a tentative D call TRBD1 (6 bases). V was clipped by 4 bases and J by 3 bases, with 10 bases between them. This CDR3 contains 13 residues. In germline, CDR1 is SGHVS, CDR2 FNYEAQ. CDR3 residues: CASSSTGRYEQYF. The CDR3 coding sequence is TGTGCCAGCAGCTCGACAGGCCGCTACGAGCAGTACTTC.

V gene TRBV2 combines with J gene TRBJ2-7; 8 positions match TRBD1. The CDR3 has 15 residues. Germline V gives CDR1 SNHLY, CDR2 FYNNEI. Germline trimming cut 6 bases from V and 7 bases from J; bases unmatched to any gene: 14. CDR3 residues: CASSNPGQGAREQYF. DNA of the CDR3: TGTGCCAGCAGCAATCCGGGCCAGGGGGCGCGTGAGCAGTACTTC.

The CDR3, as DNA: TGTGCCAGCGGACAGGGAAACATTCAGTACTTC. Its protein is CASGQGNIQYF. This chain uses TRBV6-4 with TRBJ2-4, with 8 bases identical to TRBD1. The V and J ends lost 8 bases and 6 bases, in that order; junction bases with no gene match: 0. CDR3 length equals 11 residues. Looked up from germline, CDR1 is MRHNA and CDR2 is SNTAGT.

The chain links TRBV19 to TRBJ2-2, with 9 bases matching TRBD1. This CDR3 is built from 17 residues. CDR1 and CDR2 from the germline V gene are LNHDA and SQIVND (reference sequence). V trimming: 2 bases; J trimming: 4 bases; junction bases outside the gene matches: 8. The DNA for the CDR3 is TGTGCCAGTAGTATACACCCGGGACAGGGACGCACCGGGGAGCTGTTTTTT. The encoded protein is CASSIHPGQGRTGELFF.